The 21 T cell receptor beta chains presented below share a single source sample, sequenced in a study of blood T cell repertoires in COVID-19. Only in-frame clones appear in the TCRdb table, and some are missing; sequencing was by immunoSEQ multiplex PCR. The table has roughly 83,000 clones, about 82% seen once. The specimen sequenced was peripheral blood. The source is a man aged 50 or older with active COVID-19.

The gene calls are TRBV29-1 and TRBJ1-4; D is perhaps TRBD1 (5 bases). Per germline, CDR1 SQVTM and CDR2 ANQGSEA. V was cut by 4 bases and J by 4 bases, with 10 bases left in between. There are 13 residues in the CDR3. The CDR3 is CSVAVTVNEKLFF. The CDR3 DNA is TGCAGCGTTGCGGTGACAGTTAATGAAAAACTGTTTTTT.

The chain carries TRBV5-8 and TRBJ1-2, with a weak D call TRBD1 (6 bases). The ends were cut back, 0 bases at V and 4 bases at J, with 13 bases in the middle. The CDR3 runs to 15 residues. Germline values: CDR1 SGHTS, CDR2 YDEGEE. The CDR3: CASSLGHRVPYGYTF. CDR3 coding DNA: TGTGCCAGCAGCTTGGGACACAGGGTCCCCTATGGCTACACCTTC.

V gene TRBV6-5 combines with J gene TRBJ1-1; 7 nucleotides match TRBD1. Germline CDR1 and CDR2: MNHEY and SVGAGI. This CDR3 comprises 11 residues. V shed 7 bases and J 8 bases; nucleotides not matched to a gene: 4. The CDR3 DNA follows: TGTGCCAGCACAGGGGGTATCGAAGCTTTCTTT. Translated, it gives CASTGGIEAFF.

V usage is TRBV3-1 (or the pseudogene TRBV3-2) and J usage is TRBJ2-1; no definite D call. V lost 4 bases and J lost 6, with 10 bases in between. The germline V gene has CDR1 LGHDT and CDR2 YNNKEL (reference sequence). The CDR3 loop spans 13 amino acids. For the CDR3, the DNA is TGTGCCAGCAGCCCAGGTCTCCTCAATGAGCAGTTCTTC. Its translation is CASSPGLLNEQFF.

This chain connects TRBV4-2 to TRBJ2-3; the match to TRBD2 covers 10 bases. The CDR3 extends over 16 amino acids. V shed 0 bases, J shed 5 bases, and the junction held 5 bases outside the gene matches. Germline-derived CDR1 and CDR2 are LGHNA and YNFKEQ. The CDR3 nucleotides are TGTGCCAGCAGCCAAGACGGGGCTAGCGGGGGAGATACGCAGTATTTT. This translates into CASSQDGASGGDTQYF.

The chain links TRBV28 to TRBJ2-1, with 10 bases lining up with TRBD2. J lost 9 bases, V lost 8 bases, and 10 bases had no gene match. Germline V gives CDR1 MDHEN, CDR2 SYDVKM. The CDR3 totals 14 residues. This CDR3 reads CASPPIAGGGEQFF. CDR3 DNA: TGTGCCAGCCCACCCATAGCGGGGGGAGGTGAGCAGTTCTTC.

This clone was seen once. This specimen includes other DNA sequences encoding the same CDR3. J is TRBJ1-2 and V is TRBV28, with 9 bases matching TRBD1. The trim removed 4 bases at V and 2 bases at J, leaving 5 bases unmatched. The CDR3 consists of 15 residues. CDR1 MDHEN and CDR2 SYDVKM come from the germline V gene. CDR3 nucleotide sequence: TGTGCCAGCAGTTCCCCGGGACAGGGAAACTATGGCTACACCTTC. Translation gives CASSSPGQGNYGYTF.

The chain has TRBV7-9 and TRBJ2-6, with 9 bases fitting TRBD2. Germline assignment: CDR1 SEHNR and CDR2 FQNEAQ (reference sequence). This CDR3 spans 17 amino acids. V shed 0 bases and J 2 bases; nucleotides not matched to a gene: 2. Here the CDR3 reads CASSLASGSTGANVLTF. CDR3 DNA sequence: TGTGCCAGCAGCTTAGCTAGCGGGAGTACTGGGGCCAACGTCCTGACTTTC.

DNA for the CDR3: TGTGCCAGCAACTCCCGGGACAGGGGACGTGATTCACCCCTCCACTTT. Residues: CASNSRDRGRDSPLHF. The rearrangement uses TRBV21-1 and TRBJ1-6; TRBD1 is taken as the D call from the table, unchecked against the DNA. TRBV21-1 is reported as a pseudogene. CDR3 length: 16 residues.

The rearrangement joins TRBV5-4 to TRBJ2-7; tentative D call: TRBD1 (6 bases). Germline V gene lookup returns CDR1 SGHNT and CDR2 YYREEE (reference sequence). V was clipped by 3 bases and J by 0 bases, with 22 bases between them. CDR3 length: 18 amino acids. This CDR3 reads CASSSGPYGTSNSYEQYF. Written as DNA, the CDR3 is TGTGCCAGCAGCTCCGGCCCATACGGGACATCAAACTCCTACGAGCAGTACTTC.

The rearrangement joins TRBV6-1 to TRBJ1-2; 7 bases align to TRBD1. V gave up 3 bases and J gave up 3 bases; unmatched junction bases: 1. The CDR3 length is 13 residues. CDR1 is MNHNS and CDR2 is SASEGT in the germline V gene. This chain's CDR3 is CASSETGYYGYTF. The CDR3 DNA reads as TGTGCCAGCAGTGAGACAGGGTACTATGGCTACACCTTC.

DNA of the CDR3: TGTGCCAGCGCAACACGATCGTACGAGCAGTACTTC. It codes for CASATRSYEQYF. The chain recombines TRBV6-5 with TRBJ2-7; D uncertain. CDR1 and CDR2 from the germline V gene are MNHEY and SVGAGI. V lost 8 bases, J lost 4 bases, and 12 bases lay in between. CDR3 size: 12 residues.

CDR3 bases: TGTGCCAGCAGTCGAGGGGGGGCGAAAGAGACCCAGTACTTC. Residues: CASSRGGAKETQYF. The rearrangement joins TRBV2 to TRBJ2-5; D might be TRBD2 (7 bases). V dropped 5 bases and J dropped 3 bases, with 13 bases sitting between them. Germline CDR1 reads SNHLY; CDR2 reads FYNNEI. The CDR3 length is 14 residues.

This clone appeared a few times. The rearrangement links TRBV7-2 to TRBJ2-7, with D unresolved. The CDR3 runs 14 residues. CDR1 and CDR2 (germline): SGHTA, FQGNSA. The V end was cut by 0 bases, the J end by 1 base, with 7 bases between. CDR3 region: CASSLASSSYEQYF. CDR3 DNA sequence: TGTGCCAGCAGCTTAGCCTCGTCGTCCTACGAGCAGTACTTC.

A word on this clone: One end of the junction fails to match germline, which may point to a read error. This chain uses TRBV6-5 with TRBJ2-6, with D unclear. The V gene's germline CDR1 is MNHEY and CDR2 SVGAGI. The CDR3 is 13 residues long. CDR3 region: CASSYSGANVLTF. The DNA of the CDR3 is TGTGCCAGCAGCTACTCTGGGGCCAACGTCCTGACTTTC.

CDR3 protein: CASSVAGDAYNEQFF. CDR3 nucleotides: TGTGCCAGCAGTGTAGCGGGGGATGCCTACAATGAGCAGTTCTTC. The chain couples TRBV6-4 to TRBJ2-1; 9 bases agree with TRBD2. Looked up from germline, CDR1 is MRHNA and CDR2 is SNTAGT. V dropped 4 bases and J dropped 2; count of bases not matched to a gene: 3. This CDR3 comprises 15 residues.

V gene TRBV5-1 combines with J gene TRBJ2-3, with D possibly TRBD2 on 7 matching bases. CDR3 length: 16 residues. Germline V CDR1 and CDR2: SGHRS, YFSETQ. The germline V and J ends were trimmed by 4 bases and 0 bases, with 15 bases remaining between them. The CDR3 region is CASSQERGASTDTQYF. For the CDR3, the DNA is TGCGCCAGCAGCCAAGAACGGGGGGCCAGCACAGATACGCAGTATTTT.

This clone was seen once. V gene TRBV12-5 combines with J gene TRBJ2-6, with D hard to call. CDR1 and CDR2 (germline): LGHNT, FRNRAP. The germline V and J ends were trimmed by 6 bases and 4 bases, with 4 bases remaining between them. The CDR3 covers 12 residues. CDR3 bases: TGTGCTAGTGGGGCCGGGGCCAACGTCCTGACTTTC. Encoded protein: CASGAGANVLTF.

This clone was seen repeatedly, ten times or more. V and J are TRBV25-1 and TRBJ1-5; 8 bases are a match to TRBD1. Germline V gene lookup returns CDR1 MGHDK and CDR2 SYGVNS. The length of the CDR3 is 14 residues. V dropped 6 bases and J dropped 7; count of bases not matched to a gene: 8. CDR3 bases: TGTGCCAGCAGCCCCACAGGGGGTGAACAGCCCCAGCATTTT. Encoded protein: CASSPTGGEQPQHF. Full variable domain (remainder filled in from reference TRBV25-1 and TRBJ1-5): EADIYQTPRYLVIGTGKKITLECSQTMGHDKMYWYQQDPGMELHLIHYSYGVNSTEKGDLSSESTVSRIRTEHFPLTLESARPSHTSQYLCASSPTGGEQPQHFGDGTRLSIL.

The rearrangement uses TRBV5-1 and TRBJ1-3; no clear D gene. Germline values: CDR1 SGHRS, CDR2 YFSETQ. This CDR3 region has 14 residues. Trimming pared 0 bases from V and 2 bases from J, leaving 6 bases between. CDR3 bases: TGCGCCAGCAGCTTGGCCAGGCCTGGAAACACCATATATTTT. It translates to CASSLARPGNTIYF.

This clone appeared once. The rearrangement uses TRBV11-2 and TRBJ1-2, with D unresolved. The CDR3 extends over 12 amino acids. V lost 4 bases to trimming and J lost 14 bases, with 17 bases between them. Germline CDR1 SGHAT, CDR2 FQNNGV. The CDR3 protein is CASSSLTSPGTF. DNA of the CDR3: TGTGCCAGCAGCTCCTTAACGAGTCCCGGGACCTTC.